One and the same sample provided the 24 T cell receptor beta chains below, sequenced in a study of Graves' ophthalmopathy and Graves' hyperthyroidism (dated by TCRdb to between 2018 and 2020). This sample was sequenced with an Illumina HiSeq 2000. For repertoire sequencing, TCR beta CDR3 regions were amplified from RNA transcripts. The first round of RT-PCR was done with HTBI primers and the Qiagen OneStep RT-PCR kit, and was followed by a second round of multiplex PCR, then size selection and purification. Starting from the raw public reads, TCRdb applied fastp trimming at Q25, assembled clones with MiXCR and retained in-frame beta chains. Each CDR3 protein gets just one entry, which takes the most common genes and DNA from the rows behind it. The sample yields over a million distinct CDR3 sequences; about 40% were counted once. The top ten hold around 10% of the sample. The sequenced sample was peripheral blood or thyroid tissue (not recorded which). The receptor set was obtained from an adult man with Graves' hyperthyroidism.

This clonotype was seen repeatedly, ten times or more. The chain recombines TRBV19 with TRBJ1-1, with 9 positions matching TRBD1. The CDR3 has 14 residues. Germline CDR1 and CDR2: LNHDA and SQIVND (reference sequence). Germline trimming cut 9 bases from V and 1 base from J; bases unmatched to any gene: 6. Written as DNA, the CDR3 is TGTGCCAGCAGCAGGGACAGGGCGAACACTGAAGCTTTCTTT. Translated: CASSRDRANTEAFF.

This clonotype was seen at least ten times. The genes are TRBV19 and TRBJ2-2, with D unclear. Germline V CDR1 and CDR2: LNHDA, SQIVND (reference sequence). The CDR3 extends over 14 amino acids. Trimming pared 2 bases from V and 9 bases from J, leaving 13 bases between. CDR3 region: CASSILGMDRELFF. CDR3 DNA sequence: TGTGCCAGTAGTATACTGGGTATGGACCGGGAGCTGTTTTTT.

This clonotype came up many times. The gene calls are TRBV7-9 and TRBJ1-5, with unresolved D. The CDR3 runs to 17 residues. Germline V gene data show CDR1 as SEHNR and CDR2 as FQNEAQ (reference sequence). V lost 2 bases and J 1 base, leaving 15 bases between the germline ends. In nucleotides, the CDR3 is TGTGCCAGCAGCTTACGTACTGCCGGGTCCAGCAATCAGCCCCAGCATTTT. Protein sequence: CASSLRTAGSSNQPQHF.

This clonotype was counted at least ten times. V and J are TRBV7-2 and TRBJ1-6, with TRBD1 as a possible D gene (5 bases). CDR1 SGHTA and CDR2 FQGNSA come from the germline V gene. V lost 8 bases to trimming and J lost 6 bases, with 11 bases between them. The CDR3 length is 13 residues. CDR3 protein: CASEEQVNSPLHF. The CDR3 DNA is TGTGCCAGCGAAGAACAGGTTAATTCACCCCTCCACTTT.

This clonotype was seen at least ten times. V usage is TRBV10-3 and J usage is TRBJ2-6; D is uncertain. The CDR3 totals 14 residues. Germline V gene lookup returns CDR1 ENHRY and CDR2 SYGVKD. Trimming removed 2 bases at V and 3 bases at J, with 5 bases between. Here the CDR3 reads CAISEGVGANVLTF. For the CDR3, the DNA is TGTGCCATCAGTGAGGGGGTTGGGGCCAACGTCCTGACTTTC.

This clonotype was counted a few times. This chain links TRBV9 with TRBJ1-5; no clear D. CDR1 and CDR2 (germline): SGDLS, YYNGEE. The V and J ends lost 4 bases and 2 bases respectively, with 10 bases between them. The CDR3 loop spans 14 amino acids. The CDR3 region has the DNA TGTGCCAGCAGCCCCACAGCCCGCAATCAGCCCCAGCATTTT. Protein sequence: CASSPTARNQPQHF.

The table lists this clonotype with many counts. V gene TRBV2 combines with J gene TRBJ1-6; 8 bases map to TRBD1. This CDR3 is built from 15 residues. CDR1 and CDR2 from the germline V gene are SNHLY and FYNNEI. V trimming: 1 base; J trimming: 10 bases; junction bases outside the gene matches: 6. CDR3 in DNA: TGTGCCAGCAGTGAAGAAGGACAGGGTATCTCACCCCTCCACTTT. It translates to CASSEEGQGISPLHF. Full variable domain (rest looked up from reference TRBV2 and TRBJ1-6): EPEVTQTPSHQVTQMGQEVILRCVPISNHLYFYWYRQILGQKVEFLVSFYNNEISEKSEIFDDQFSVERPDGSNFTLKIRSTKLEDSAMYFCASSEEGQGISPLHFGNGTRLTVT.

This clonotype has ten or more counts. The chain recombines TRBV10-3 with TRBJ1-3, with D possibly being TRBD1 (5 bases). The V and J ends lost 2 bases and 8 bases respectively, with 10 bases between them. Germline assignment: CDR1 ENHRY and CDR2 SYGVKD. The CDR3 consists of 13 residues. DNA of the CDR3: TGTGCCATCAGTGAGACGAGGGGATACACCATATATTTT. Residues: CAISETRGYTIYF.

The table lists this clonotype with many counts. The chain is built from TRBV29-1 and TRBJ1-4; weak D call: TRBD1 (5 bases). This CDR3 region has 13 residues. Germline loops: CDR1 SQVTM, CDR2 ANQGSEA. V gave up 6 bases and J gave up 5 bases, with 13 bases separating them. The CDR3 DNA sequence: TGCAGCGTCGGGGGGAGGCAGAATGAAAAACTGTTTTTT. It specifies CSVGGRQNEKLFF.

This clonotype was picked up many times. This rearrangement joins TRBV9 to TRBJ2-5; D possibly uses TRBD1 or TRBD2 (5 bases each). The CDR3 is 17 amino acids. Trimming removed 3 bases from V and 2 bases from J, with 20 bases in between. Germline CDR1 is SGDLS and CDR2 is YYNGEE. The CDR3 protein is CASSGGVGGGLQETQYF. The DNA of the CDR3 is TGTGCCAGCAGCGGAGGGGTGGGCGGAGGTCTGCAAGAGACCCAGTACTTC.

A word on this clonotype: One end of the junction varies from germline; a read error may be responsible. Here the CDR3 DNA reads TGTGCCAGCAGCTTTCCGGGGAACTCTGGAAACACCATATATTTT. It encodes CASSFPGNSGNTIYF. The chain employs TRBV5-1 and TRBJ1-3; D gene unclear. Germline V gene data show CDR1 as SGHRS and CDR2 as YFSETQ. The CDR3 runs to 15 residues. Drawing the rest from reference TRBV5-1 and TRBJ1-3, the complete variable domain is KAGVTQTPRYLIKTRGQQVTLSCSPISGHRSVSWYQQTPGQGLQFLFEYFSETQRNKGNFPGRFSGRQFSNSRSEMNVSTLELGDSALYLCASSFPGNSGNTIYFGEGSWLTVV.

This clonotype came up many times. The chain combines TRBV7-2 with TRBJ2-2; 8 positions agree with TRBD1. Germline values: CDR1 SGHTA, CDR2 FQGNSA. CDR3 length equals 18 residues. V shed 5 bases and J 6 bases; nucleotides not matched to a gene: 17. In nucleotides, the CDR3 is TGTGCCAGCAGCGGGTTGATTCGGACAGGGATTCGTTCCGGGGAGCTGTTTTTT. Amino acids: CASSGLIRTGIRSGELFF.

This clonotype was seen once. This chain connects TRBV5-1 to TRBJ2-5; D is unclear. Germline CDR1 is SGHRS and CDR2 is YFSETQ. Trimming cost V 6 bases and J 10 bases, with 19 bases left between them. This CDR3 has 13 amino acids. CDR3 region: CASTIDSGRNQYF. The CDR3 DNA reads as TGCGCCAGCACTATCGACTCCGGTCGAAACCAGTACTTC. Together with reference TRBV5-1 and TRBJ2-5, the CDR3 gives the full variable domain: KAGVTQTPRYLIKTRGQQVTLSCSPISGHRSVSWYQQTPGQGLQFLFEYFSETQRNKGNFPGRFSGRQFSNSRSEMNVSTLELGDSALYLCASTIDSGRNQYFGPGTRLLVL.

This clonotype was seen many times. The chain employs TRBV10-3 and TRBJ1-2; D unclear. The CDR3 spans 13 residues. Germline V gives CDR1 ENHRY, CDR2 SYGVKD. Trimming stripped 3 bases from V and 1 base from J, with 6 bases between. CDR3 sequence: CAISEGFNYGYTF. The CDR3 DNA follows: TGTGCCATCAGTGAAGGGTTTAACTATGGCTACACCTTC.

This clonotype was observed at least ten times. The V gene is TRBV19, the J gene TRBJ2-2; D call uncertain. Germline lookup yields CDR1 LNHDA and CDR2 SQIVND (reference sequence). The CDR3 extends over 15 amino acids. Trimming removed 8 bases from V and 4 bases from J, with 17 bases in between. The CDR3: CASEGSTIRTGELFF. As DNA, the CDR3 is TGTGCCAGTGAAGGGTCAACGATTCGCACCGGGGAGCTGTTTTTT. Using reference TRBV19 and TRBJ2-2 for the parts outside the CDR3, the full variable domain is DGGITQSPKYLFRKEGQNVTLSCEQNLNHDAMYWYRQDPGQGLRLIYYSQIVNDFQKGDIAEGYSVSREKKESFPLTVTSAQKNPTAFYLCASEGSTIRTGELFFGEGSRLTVL.

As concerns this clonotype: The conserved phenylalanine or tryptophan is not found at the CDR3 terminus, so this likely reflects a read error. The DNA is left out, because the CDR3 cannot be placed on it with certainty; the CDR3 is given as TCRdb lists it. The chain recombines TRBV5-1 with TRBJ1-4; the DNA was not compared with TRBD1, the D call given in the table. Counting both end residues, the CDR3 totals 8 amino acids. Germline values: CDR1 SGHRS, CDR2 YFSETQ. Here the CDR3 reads CASSDQGQ.

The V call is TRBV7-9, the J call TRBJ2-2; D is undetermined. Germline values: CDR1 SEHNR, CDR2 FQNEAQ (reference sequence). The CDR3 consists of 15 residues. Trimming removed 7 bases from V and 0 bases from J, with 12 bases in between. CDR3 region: CASILDTANTGELFF. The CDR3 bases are TGTGCCAGCATCCTTGACACCGCGAACACCGGGGAGCTGTTTTTT.

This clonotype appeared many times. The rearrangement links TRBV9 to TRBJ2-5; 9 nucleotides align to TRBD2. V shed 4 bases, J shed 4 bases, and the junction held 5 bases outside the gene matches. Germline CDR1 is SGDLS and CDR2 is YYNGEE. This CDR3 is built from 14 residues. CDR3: CASSSRGLAETQYF. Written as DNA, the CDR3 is TGTGCCAGCAGCTCAAGGGGACTAGCAGAGACCCAGTACTTC.

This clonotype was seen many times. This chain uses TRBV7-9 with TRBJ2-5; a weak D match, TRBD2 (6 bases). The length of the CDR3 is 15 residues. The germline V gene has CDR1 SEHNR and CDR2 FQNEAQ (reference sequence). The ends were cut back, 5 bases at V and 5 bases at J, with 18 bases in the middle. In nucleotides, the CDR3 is TGTGCCAGCAGCCAACGATTGGGGGGTGTGGAGACCCAGTACTTC. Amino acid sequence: CASSQRLGGVETQYF.

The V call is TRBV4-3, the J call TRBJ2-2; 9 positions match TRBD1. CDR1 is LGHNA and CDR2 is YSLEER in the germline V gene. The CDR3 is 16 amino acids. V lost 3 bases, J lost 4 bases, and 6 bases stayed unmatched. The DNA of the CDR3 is TGCGCCAGCAGCCAGGGGGGACAGGGCGGCACCGGGGAGCTGTTTTTT. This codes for CASSQGGQGGTGELFF.

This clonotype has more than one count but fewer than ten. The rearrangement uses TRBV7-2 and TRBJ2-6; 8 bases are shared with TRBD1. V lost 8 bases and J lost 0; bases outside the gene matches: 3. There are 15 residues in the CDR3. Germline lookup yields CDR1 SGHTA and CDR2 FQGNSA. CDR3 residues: CASQGASSGANVLTF. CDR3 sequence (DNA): TGTGCCAGCCAGGGGGCCAGCTCTGGGGCCAACGTCCTGACTTTC. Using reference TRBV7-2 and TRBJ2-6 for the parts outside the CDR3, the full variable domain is GAGVSQSPSNKVTEKGKDVELRCDPISGHTALYWYRQSLGQGLEFLIYFQGNSAPDKSGLPSDRFSAERTGGSVSTLTIQRTQQEDSAVYLCASQGASSGANVLTFGAGSRLTVL.

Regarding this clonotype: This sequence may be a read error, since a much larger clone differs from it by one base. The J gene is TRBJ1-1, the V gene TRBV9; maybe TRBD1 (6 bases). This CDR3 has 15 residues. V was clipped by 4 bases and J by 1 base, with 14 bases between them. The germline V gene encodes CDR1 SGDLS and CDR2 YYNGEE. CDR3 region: CASSPTGTTNTEAFF. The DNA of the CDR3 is TGTGCCAGCAGCCCCACCGGGACAACGAACACTGAAGCTTTCTTT.

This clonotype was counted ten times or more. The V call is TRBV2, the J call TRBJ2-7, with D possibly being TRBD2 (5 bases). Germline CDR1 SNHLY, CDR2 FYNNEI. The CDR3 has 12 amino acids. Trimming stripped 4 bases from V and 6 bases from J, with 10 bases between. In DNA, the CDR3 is TGTGCCAGCAGTGCGGGGAATGGCGAGCAGTACTTC. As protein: CASSAGNGEQYF.

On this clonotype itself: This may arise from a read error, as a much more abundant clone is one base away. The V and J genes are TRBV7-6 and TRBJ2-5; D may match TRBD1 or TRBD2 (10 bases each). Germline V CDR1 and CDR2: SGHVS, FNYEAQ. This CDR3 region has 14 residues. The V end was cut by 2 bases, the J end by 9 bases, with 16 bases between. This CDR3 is CASSLTSGTGAQYF. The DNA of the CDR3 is TGTGCCAGCAGCTTAACTAGCGGGACAGGGGCCCAGTACTTC.